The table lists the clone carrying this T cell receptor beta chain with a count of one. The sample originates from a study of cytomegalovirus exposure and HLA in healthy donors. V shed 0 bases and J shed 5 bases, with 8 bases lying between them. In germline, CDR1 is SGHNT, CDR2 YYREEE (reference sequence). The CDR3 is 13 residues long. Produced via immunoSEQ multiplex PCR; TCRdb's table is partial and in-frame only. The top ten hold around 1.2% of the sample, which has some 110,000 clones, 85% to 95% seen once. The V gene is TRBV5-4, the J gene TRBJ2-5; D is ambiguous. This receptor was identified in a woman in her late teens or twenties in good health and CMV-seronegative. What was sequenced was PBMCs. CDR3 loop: CASSLARVETQYF. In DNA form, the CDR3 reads TGTGCCAGCAGCTTGGCCCGGGTTGAGACCCAGTACTTC.